This record covers a single T cell receptor (beta chain). Its specificity is not known. The sample belongs to a study of glioma-infiltrating T cells after dendritic cell vaccination. Study-wide context: Patients received three intradermal dendritic cell vaccine injections at biweekly intervals. Overall study findings and caveats: Longer survival after dendritic cell vaccination followed higher pretreatment TIL content.

Germline CDR1 reads SGHTA; CDR2 reads FQGNSA. This CDR3 spans 17 amino acids. V dropped 1 base and J dropped 7; count of bases not matched to a gene: 7. The table came from immunoSEQ multiplex PCR; TCRdb's copy has only in-frame clones and leaves some out. The table lists under 100,000 clones, about 79% of them singletons, with almost 6% in the top ten. No glioblastoma patient carried an isocitrate dehydrogenase mutation. The starting material was blood, obtained before dendritic cell vaccination. This chain uses TRBV7-2 with TRBJ2-1, with 13 bases matching TRBD2. The receptor's source is a human donor with glioblastoma. DNA for the CDR3: TGTGCCAGCAGCTTAGTTGTGAGACTAGCGGGAGGTAATGAGCAGTTCTTC. Amino acids: CASSLVVRLAGGNEQFF.